This T cell receptor (beta chain) was captured in a study of cytotoxic CD8 clonotypes in ibrutinib-treated CLL. Germline loops: CDR1 MNHNS, CDR2 SASEGT. With 4 bases clipped from V and 2 bases from J, the junction kept 4 bases outside the gene matches. This CDR3 comprises 15 residues. Profiled with immunoSEQ multiplex PCR; TCRdb holds only in-frame clones, not every one. Among 270,000 or so clones, approximately 76% were seen once, and the ten largest hold around 5.3%. PBMCs were cryopreserved, and roughly 1.9 micrograms of genomic DNA from them went into TCR beta libraries. The specimen comprised PBMCs, sampled at disease progression, from a patient treated with ibrutinib. The chain recombines TRBV6-1 with TRBJ1-2; TRBD1 aligns across 10 bases. The TCR was taken from a human donor with chronic lymphocytic leukemia. In nucleotides, the CDR3 is TGTGCCAGCAGTGGCCCGGGACAGGGGAACTATGGCTACACCTTC. It encodes CASSGPGQGNYGYTF.